This T cell receptor (beta chain) was documented in a study of blood T cell repertoires in COVID-19. Study-wide context: Samples taken during acute and convalescent COVID-19 were collected in the United States, Italy and Spain. PBMCs, B-cell-depleted T cells, or T cells provided the cDNA or gDNA that made up the material.

Original data processing: Counts of nucleated cells, estimated from reference gene primer amplification, were obtained. The repertoire was sequenced with immunoSEQ multiplex PCR; TCRdb's copy has only in-frame clones and lacks some. The V and J calls and the clone size are those of that table, but D and trimming were determined from the DNA. The sample contains 50,000 to 65,000 clones, around 82% of which appear only once. Germline V CDR1 and CDR2: SGHAT, FQNNGV. This CDR3 is 14 amino acids long. Trimming cost V 3 bases and J 5 bases; bases outside gene matches: 3. The chain couples TRBV11-2 to TRBJ2-5; TRBD2 agrees at 10 bases. The specimen was peripheral blood. The TCR was taken from a human donor in a cohort sampled during active COVID-19. CDR3 in amino acids: CASSLGTSVETQYF. DNA of the CDR3: TGTGCCAGCAGCTTGGGGACTAGCGTTGAGACCCAGTACTTC.